What follows are 32 T cell receptor beta chains derived from one specimen sequenced in a study of shared clonotypes between healthy human individuals. Naive CD8 populations comprised CD45RO-negative cells positively selected for CCR7, excluding terminally differentiated effector memory CD45RA+ cells. Sequencing used immunoSEQ multiplex PCR; TCRdb keeps in-frame clones, though not all of them. The profile shows about 2 million clones, about 95% of them singletons. What was sequenced was naive CD8+ T cells sorted from blood. Receptors were obtained from a man aged 18 to 30 in good health.

The chain joins TRBV7-3 to TRBJ1-1; D is ambiguous. Trimming took 2 bases from V and 6 from J, leaving 10 bases between them. The CDR3 loop spans 13 amino acids. Germline V gene lookup returns CDR1 SGHTA and CDR2 FQGTGA. For the CDR3, the DNA is TGTGCCAGCAGCTTAGTAGGGCGATCTGAAGCTTTCTTT. Its translation: CASSLVGRSEAFF.

This rearrangement joins TRBV7-6 to TRBJ2-2; TRBD1 matches 8 bases. Unmatched junction bases numbered 21, after V lost 5 bases and J lost 4 bases. Germline V CDR1 and CDR2: SGHVS, FNYEAQ. CDR3 length: 20 residues. CDR3 sequence (DNA): TGTGCCAGCAGCCCGAGTGAGGCGTTGCTGGCAGGGGGCTCCACCGGGGAGCTGTTTTTT. Translation: CASSPSEALLAGGSTGELFF.

The rearrangement links TRBV27 to TRBJ2-1; D gene uncertain. CDR1 is MNHEY and CDR2 is SMNVEV in the germline V gene (reference sequence). Deletions cut 2 bases from V and 0 bases from J, with 5 bases between. The CDR3 covers 14 residues. CDR3 in DNA: TGTGCCAGCAGTTTAGTCCCCTCCTACAATGAGCAGTTCTTC. It specifies CASSLVPSYNEQFF.

The chain recombines TRBV28 with TRBJ1-6; D gene uncertain. Per germline, CDR1 MDHEN and CDR2 SYDVKM. The germline V and J ends were trimmed by 1 base and 8 bases, with 21 bases remaining between them. This CDR3 has 18 amino acids. This CDR3 reads CASSLYPEGQPLDSPLHF. CDR3 nucleotides: TGTGCCAGCAGTTTATACCCTGAAGGGCAGCCCTTGGATTCACCCCTCCACTTT.

The chain combines TRBV18 with TRBJ2-5; 8 bases match TRBD1. V gave up 4 bases and J gave up 3 bases; unmatched junction bases: 4. Germline V gives CDR1 KGHSH, CDR2 LQKENI. The CDR3 length is 14 residues. DNA for the CDR3: TGTGCCAGCTCACTGACAGGGGTTGAAGAGACCCAGTACTTC. It translates to CASSLTGVEETQYF.

This clone was seen just once. This chain links TRBV7-2 with TRBJ2-7, with TRBD2 as a possible D gene (5 bases). The CDR3 contains 13 residues. The V gene lost 0 bases and the J gene lost 5 bases, with 8 bases spanning the gap. Germline V gene sequence: CDR1 SGHTA, CDR2 FQGNSA. This CDR3 reads CASSLATRHEQYF. The CDR3 DNA is TGTGCCAGCAGCTTAGCTACTAGGCACGAGCAGTACTTC.

This clone was counted a few times. This specimen includes other DNA sequences encoding the same CDR3. The chain links TRBV2 to TRBJ2-5, with D hard to call. This CDR3 comprises 11 residues. V lost 1 base and J 5 bases, leaving 2 bases between the germline ends. Germline CDR1 is SNHLY and CDR2 is FYNNEI. The CDR3 loop is CASSEGETQYF. The CDR3 DNA sequence: TGTGCCAGCAGTGAAGGGGAGACCCAGTACTTC.

CDR3: CAISEPIAGGSDTQYF. The CDR3 DNA reads TGTGCCATCAGTGAGCCTATAGCGGGAGGGTCAGATACGCAGTATTTT. V gene TRBV10-3 combines with J gene TRBJ2-3; TRBD2 agrees at 11 bases. The CDR3 totals 16 residues. The J segment lost 4 bases and the V segment lost 2 bases, leaving 5 bases of the junction unmatched. Germline CDR1 and CDR2: ENHRY and SYGVKD.

The J gene is TRBJ2-1, the V gene TRBV9, with D possibly being TRBD2 (5 bases). CDR1 is SGDLS, CDR2 YYNGEE, per germline. Trimming shortened V by 0 bases and J by 9 bases, and 16 bases separated the two germline ends. The CDR3 has 15 amino acids. Here the CDR3 DNA reads TGTGCCAGCAGCGTAGCATGGCTAGCCGATAGTGAGCAGTTCTTC. Encoded protein: CASSVAWLADSEQFF.

This clone was seen a single time. The genes are TRBV4-3 and TRBJ1-2, with a tentative D call TRBD1 (6 bases). The CDR3 contains 15 residues. The germline gives CDR1 LGHNA, CDR2 YSLEER. V lost 5 bases, J lost 4 bases, and 17 bases lay in between. CDR3 nucleotides: TGCGCCAGCAGCTCAGACAGGATGATTACCTATGGCTACACCTTC. Its protein is CASSSDRMITYGYTF.

The chain employs TRBV5-1 and TRBJ2-7; D ambiguous. CDR3 size: 13 residues. CDR1 and CDR2 (germline): SGHRS, YFSETQ. Trimming left V 4 bases short and J 3 bases short, with 11 bases between. The CDR3 region has the DNA TGCGCCAGCAGCCTGGACCCTGTCTACGAGCAGTACTTC. Translated, it gives CASSLDPVYEQYF.

The chain has TRBV13 and TRBJ2-5, with 10 bases aligning to TRBD1. Germline CDR1 PRHDT, CDR2 FYEKMQ (reference sequence). Trimming removed 5 bases from V and 1 base from J; junction bases left unmatched: 13. The CDR3 is made up of 18 amino acids. The CDR3 loop reads CASSAGTGAGGSQETQYF. Written as DNA, the CDR3 is TGTGCCAGCAGCGCAGGGACAGGGGCTGGCGGTAGCCAAGAGACCCAGTACTTC.

This clone appeared once. At one end, the junction sequence differs from germline, possibly due to a read error. The chain combines TRBV9 with TRBJ2-4, with D possibly matching TRBD1 (6 bases). Looked up from germline, CDR1 is SGDLS and CDR2 is YYNGEE. The CDR3 is 12 amino acids. The CDR3 loop reads CASRGIGTRVVF. For the CDR3, the DNA is TGTGCCAGCAGGGGAATCGGGACACGTGTCGTCTTC.

This clone showed up just once. The chain links TRBV18 to TRBJ2-2, with a tentative D call TRBD2 (6 bases). CDR3 size: 16 residues. The germline gives CDR1 KGHSH, CDR2 LQKENI. Deletions cut 5 bases from V and 0 bases from J, with 13 bases between. DNA of the CDR3: TGTGCCAGCTCAGCTACCGGGACTGCGAACACCGGGGAGCTGTTTTTT. Its protein product is CASSATGTANTGELFF.

The chain is built from TRBV6-6 and TRBJ1-1; no definite D call. The V and J ends lost 2 bases and 6 bases respectively, with 13 bases between them. The CDR3 sequence is 14 residues long. CDR1 is MNHNY, CDR2 SVGAGI, per germline (reference sequence). For the CDR3, the DNA is TGTGCCAGCAGTTACAAGGGAATTAGGGCTGAAGCTTTCTTT. Translation: CASSYKGIRAEAFF.

The gene calls are TRBV6-4 and TRBJ2-5; 7 bases are a match to TRBD2. With V trimmed by 4 bases and J by 4 bases, 6 bases remained unmatched. Germline-derived CDR1 and CDR2 are MRHNA and SNTAGT. This CDR3 spans 14 amino acids. CDR3 residues: CASSGGRGVETQYF. CDR3 bases: TGTGCCAGCAGTGGAGGCCGGGGGGTAGAGACCCAGTACTTC.

This chain connects TRBV19 to TRBJ2-1; unclear D gene. The CDR3 runs 12 residues. Germline V gene sequence: CDR1 LNHDA, CDR2 SQIVND (reference sequence). With 2 bases removed from V and 8 bases from J, the gap between germline ends came to 7 bases. The CDR3 sequence is CASSIRADEQFF. The DNA of the CDR3 is TGTGCCAGTAGTATAAGAGCTGATGAGCAGTTCTTC.

This chain connects TRBV11-2 to TRBJ2-5, with no clear D. V lost 6 bases and J 1 base, leaving 12 bases between the germline ends. CDR1 and CDR2 from the germline V gene are SGHAT and FQNNGV. The CDR3 totals 14 residues. CDR3 sequence: CASSPTQVQETQYF. The CDR3 coding sequence is TGTGCCAGCAGTCCCACGCAGGTCCAAGAGACCCAGTACTTC.

V gene TRBV11-2 combines with J gene TRBJ2-2, with 8 bases fitting TRBD2. The length of the CDR3 is 16 residues. CDR1 and CDR2 (germline): SGHAT, FQNNGV. V lost 5 bases, J lost 7 bases, and 12 bases stayed unmatched. Here the CDR3 DNA reads TGTGCCAGCAGCCTAATGGCTAGCGGGTATTACGGGGAGCTGTTTTTT. Its translation is CASSLMASGYYGELFF.

On this clone: This CDR3 is also generated by other DNA sequences in the sample. The rearrangement uses TRBV10-2 and TRBJ2-7; a weak D match, TRBD2 (5 bases). Germline lookup yields CDR1 WSHSY and CDR2 SAAADI. This CDR3 has 11 amino acids. The V end lost 4 bases, the J end lost 7 bases, and 8 bases lay between the germline ends. CDR3 DNA sequence: TGCGCCAGCAGTGCGGGCGGGGAGCAGTACTTC. Its protein product is CASSAGGEQYF.

The chain couples TRBV19 to TRBJ1-1, with D possibly matching TRBD1 (5 bases). Germline CDR1 LNHDA, CDR2 SQIVND (reference sequence). V was pared by 4 bases and J by 1 base, with 13 bases between. The CDR3 contains 15 residues. As DNA, the CDR3 is TGTGCCAGTAGTAGCACTTATGGGGCGAACACTGAAGCTTTCTTT. It translates to CASSSTYGANTEAFF.

The gene calls are TRBV27 and TRBJ1-2; TRBD1 is a possible D gene (5 bases). Trimming cost V 7 bases and J 4 bases, with 13 bases left between them. The CDR3 loop spans 13 amino acids. Germline V lookup: CDR1 MNHEY, CDR2 SMNVEV (reference sequence). CDR3: CASTTIGGYGYTF. CDR3 coding DNA: TGTGCCAGCACTACCATCGGGGGCTATGGCTACACCTTC.

The chain employs TRBV6-1 and TRBJ2-6; the D is unclear. Trimming removed 1 base at V and 1 base at J, with 5 bases between. The length of the CDR3 is 15 residues. CDR1 is MNHNS and CDR2 is SASEGT in the germline V gene. The CDR3 reads CASSEVGSGANVLTF. The CDR3 nucleotides read TGTGCCAGCAGTGAAGTTGGGTCTGGGGCCAACGTCCTGACTTTC.

V and J are TRBV13 and TRBJ1-2; the D gene is possibly TRBD1 (6 bases). Trimming stripped 3 bases from V and 7 bases from J, with 24 bases between. In germline, CDR1 is PRHDT, CDR2 FYEKMQ (reference sequence). This CDR3 region has 17 residues. The CDR3 DNA sequence: TGTGCCAGCAGCTTTTTGAGTAACCGGACAGTCGCTCCTGGCTACACCTTC. It is translated as CASSFLSNRTVAPGYTF.

The gene calls are TRBV10-3 and TRBJ1-4; unclear D gene. Germline CDR1 ENHRY, CDR2 SYGVKD. V lost 0 bases, J lost 2 bases, and 7 bases lay in between. This CDR3 is built from 15 residues. The DNA for the CDR3 is TGTGCCATCAGTGAGTCGATGGCCACTAATGAAAAACTGTTTTTT. It encodes CAISESMATNEKLFF.

The rearrangement joins TRBV2 to TRBJ1-2, with 7 bases matching TRBD1. The germline gives CDR1 SNHLY, CDR2 FYNNEI. After removal of 4 bases from V and 2 bases from J, the junction contained 1 base not matched to a gene. The CDR3 is made up of 13 amino acids. DNA for the CDR3: TGTGCCAGCAGTGCGGGACAGAACTATGGCTACACCTTC. It specifies CASSAGQNYGYTF.

This chain links TRBV5-4 with TRBJ1-6; no clear D gene. Trimming took off 2 bases at V and 14 bases at J, with 17 bases between the two ends. The germline V gene encodes CDR1 SGHNT and CDR2 YYREEE (reference sequence). There are 14 residues in the CDR3. The CDR3 is CASSFGEEGNTLHF. CDR3 in DNA: TGTGCCAGCAGCTTCGGGGAGGAGGGAAACACCCTCCACTTT.

The gene calls are TRBV4-3 and TRBJ1-5, with D uncertain. The ends were cut back, 1 base at V and 7 bases at J, with 17 bases in the middle. Germline-derived CDR1 and CDR2 are LGHNA and YSLEER. CDR3 length: 16 amino acids. CDR3 region: CASSQVIPGVDQPQHF. The CDR3 region has the DNA TGCGCCAGCAGCCAAGTGATCCCTGGTGTAGACCAGCCCCAGCATTTT.

The genes are TRBV2 and TRBJ1-4; maybe TRBD1 (6 bases). This CDR3 is built from 14 residues. Deletions cut 3 bases from V and 7 bases from J, with 12 bases between. Per germline, CDR1 SNHLY and CDR2 FYNNEI. CDR3 loop: CASSDWGGREKLFF. The CDR3 DNA is TGTGCCAGCAGTGATTGGGGGGGCCGTGAAAAACTGTTTTTT.

The V gene is TRBV6-1, the J gene TRBJ1-2, with D possibly matching TRBD1 (5 bases). Germline V CDR1 and CDR2: MNHNS, SASEGT. The CDR3 has 14 residues. The V end was cut by 0 bases, the J end by 5 bases, with 10 bases between. In nucleotides, the CDR3 is TGTGCCAGCAGTGAAGCGCCCAGGGCTTATGGCTACACCTTC. It specifies CASSEAPRAYGYTF.

This chain joins TRBV10-1 and TRBJ2-1, with TRBD2 matching over 9 bases. In germline, CDR1 is WNHNN, CDR2 SYGVQD (reference sequence). The trim removed 3 bases at V and 8 bases at J, leaving 8 bases unmatched. CDR3 length equals 15 residues. CDR3 amino acids: CASSEDLAGWDEQFF. DNA for the CDR3: TGCGCCAGCAGTGAAGATCTAGCGGGATGGGATGAGCAGTTCTTC.

Regarding this clone: In the same sample, other DNA sequences code for this CDR3. The rearrangement links TRBV6-1 to TRBJ2-7, with 8 bases matching TRBD1. The ends lost 4 bases at V and 0 bases at J; junction bases unmatched: 5. The CDR3 totals 15 residues. Germline V gives CDR1 MNHNS, CDR2 SASEGT. The CDR3 DNA follows: TGTGCCAGCAGTGTCGGACAGGGTCCCTCCTACGAGCAGTACTTC. It specifies CASSVGQGPSYEQYF.